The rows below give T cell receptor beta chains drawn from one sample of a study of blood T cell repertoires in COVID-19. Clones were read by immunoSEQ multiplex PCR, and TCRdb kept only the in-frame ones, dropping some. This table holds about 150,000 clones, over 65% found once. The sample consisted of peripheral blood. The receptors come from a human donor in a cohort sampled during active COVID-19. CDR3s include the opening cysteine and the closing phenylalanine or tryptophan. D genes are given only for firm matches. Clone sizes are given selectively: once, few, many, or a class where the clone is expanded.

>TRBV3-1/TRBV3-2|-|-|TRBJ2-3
TGTGCCAGCAGCCAAGAGCGGGCCGATACGCAGTATTTT
CASSQERADTQYF
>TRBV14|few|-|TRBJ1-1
TGTGCCAGCAGCCAAGAGAGGGCGGTGAACACTGAAGCTTTCTTT
CASSQERAVNTEAFF
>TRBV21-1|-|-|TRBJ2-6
-
CASSKVGQGAGGANVLTF
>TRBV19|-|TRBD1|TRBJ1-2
TGTGCCAGTAGTATCCGAAGGGACAGACATTATGGCTACACCTTC
CASSIRRDRHYGYTF
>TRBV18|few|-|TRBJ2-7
TGTGCCAGCTCACCAGGGGACACTCGCTCCTACGAGCAGTACTTC
CASSPGDTRSYEQYF
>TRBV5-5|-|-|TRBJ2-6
TGTGCCAGCAGCCCCGCGGGTTCTGGGGCCAACGTCCTGACTTTC
CASSPAGSGANVLTF
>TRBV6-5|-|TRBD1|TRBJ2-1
TGTGCCAGCAGTTACGACGCAGACAGGGATAAGCAGTTCTTC
CASSYDADRDKQFF
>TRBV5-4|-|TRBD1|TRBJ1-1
TGTGCCAGCAGCTTACACGGGACAGGGGGCCGGAGTGAAGCTTTCTTT
CASSLHGTGGRSEAFF
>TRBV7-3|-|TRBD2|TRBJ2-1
TGTGCCAGCAGCTTAGAAACAGCGGGGGGAGGTAGTGAGCAGTTCTTC
CASSLETAGGGSEQFF
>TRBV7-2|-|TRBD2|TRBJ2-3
TGTGCCAGCAGCTTGGGACTAGCGGGGGGCACAGATACGCAGTATTTT
CASSLGLAGGTDTQYF
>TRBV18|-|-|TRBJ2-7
TGTGCCAGCTCATCAAGACAGCCTACGGAGGAGCAGTACTTC
CASSSRQPTEEQYF
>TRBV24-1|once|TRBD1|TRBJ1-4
TGTGCCACCAGTGCGGGCACAGGGGGCGGTGAAAAACTGTTTTTT
CATSAGTGGGEKLFF
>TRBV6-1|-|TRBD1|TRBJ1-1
TGTGCCAGCAGTGGAACCGGGACAGGGGGCTTGAACACTGAAGCTTTCTTT
CASSGTGTGGLNTEAFF
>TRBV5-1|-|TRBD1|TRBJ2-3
TGCGCCAGCAGCCTAGATACTACAGGGGGCGGACAGAATACGCAGTATTTT
CASSLDTTGGGQNTQYF
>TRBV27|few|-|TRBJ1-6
TGTGCCAGCAGTCGACAGCCTAATTCACCCCTCCACTTT
CASSRQPNSPLHF